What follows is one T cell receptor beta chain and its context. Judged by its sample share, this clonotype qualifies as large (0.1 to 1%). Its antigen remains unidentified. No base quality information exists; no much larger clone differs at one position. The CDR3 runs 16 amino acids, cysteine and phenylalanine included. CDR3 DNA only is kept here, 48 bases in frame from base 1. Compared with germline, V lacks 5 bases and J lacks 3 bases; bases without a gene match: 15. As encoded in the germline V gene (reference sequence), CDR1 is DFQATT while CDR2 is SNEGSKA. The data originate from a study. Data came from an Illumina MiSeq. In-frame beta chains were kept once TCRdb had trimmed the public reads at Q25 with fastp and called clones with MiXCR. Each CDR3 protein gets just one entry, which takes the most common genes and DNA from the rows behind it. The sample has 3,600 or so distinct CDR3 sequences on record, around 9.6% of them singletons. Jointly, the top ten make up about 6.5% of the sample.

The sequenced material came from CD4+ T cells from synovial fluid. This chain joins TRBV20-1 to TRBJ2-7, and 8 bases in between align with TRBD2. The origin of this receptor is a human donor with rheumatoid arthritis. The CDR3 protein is CSAPATDLTSGYEQYF. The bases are TGCAGTGCTCCTGCTACCGACCTTACTAGCGGCTACGAGCAGTACTTC.